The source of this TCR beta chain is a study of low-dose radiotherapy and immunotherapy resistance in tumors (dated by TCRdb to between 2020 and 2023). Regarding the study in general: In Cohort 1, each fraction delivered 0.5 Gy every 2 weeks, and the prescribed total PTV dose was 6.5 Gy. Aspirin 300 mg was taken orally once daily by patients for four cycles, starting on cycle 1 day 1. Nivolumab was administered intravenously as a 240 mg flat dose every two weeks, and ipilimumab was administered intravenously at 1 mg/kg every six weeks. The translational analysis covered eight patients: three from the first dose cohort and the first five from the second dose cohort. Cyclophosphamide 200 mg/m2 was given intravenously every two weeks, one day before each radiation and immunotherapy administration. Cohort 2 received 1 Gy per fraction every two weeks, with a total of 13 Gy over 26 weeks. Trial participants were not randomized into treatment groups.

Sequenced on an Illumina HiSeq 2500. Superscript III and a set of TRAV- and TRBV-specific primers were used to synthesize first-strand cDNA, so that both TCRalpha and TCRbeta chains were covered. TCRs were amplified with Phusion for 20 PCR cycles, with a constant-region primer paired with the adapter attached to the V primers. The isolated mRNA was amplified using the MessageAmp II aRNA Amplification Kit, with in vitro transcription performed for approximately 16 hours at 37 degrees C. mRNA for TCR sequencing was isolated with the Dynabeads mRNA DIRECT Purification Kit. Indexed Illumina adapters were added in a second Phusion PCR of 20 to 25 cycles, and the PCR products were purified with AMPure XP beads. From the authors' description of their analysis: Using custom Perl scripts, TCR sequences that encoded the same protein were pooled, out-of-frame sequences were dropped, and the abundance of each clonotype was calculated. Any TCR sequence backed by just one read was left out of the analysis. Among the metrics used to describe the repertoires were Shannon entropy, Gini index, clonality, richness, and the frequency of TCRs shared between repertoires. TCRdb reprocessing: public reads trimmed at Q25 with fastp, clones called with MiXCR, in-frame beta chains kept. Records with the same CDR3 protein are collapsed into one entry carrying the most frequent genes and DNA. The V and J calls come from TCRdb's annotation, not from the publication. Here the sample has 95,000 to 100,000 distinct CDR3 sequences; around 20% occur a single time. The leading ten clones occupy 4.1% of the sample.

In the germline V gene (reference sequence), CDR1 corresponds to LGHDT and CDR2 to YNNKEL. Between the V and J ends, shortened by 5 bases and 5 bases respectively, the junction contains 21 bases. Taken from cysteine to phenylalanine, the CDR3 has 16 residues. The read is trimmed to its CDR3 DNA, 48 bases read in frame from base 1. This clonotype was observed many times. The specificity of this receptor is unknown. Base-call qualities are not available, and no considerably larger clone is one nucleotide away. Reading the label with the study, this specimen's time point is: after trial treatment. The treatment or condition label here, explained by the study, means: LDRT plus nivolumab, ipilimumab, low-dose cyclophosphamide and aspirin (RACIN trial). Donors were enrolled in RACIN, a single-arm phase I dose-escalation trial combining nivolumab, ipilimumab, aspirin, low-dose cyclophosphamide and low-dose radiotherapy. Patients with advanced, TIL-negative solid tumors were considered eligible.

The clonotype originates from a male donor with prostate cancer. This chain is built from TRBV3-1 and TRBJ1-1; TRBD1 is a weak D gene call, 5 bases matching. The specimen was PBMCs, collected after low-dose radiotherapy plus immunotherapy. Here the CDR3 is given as CASSSDTLLGGTEAFF. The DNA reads TGTGCCAGCAGCTCGGACACCCTTCTTGGTGGGACTGAAGCTTTCTTT.